The present TCR beta chain was sequenced within a study of T cell responses to AZD1222 COVID-19 vaccine. Study-level results: Breadth and depth of Spike-specific TCRs rose after two AZD1222 doses. There were vaccine-associated CD4 TCRs across spike, dominant at 160-218 and 743-854. Most donors were white British and more were female, and clonal diversity was possibly underestimated.

Germline values: CDR1 MNHEY, CDR2 SVGAGI. This CDR3 is 13 amino acids long. Trimming stripped 2 bases from V and 2 bases from J, with 6 bases between. In its sample, this clone was seen once. Its antigen is unknown. Clones were sequenced by immunoSEQ multiplex PCR, and TCRdb holds only the in-frame ones, with some missing. The repertoire includes about 100,000 clones, 80% to 85% of them detected once, and approximately 17% sits in the top ten. The sequenced sample was peripheral blood, obtained on day 0 of AZD1222 vaccination. The TCR sequence derives from an adult in good health. V and J are TRBV6-5 and TRBJ1-2, with no clear D. The DNA for the CDR3 is TGTGCCAGCAGTTACAAAGGGAACTATGGCTACACCTTC. As protein: CASSYKGNYGYTF.